The 28 T cell receptor beta chains below were found in one sample sequenced in a study of CD8 T cells in ankylosing spondylitis (dated 2017 in TCRdb). Library preparation employed 5' RACE. The sample was run on an Illumina HiSeq 2500. The raw public reads went through TCRdb reprocessing: fastp at Q25, MiXCR clone calling, in-frame beta chains kept. Merged by CDR3 protein, the rows form single entries marked with the most common genes and DNA. The sample records 240,000 or so distinct CDR3 sequences, around a tenth of which are singletons. Less than 8% of the sample belongs to the ten largest clones. Sequencing was performed on blood, either unsorted or a sorted T cell fraction (not recorded which). These receptors were collected from a male donor with ankylosing spondylitis or in good health (not recorded which).

The table lists this clonotype with many counts. The chain is built from TRBV6-5 and TRBJ1-4; weak D call: TRBD1 (5 bases). CDR3 length: 12 amino acids. Trimming removed 6 bases from V and 10 bases from J, with 12 bases in between. The germline V gene has CDR1 MNHEY and CDR2 SVGAGI. CDR3 nucleotide sequence: TGTGCCAGCAGCGTTACTAGGGGAAAACTGTTTTTT. This sequence encodes CASSVTRGKLFF.

This clonotype was detected many times. The chain uses TRBV6-5 and TRBJ1-5; D unclear. This CDR3 region has 14 residues. Germline assignment: CDR1 MNHEY and CDR2 SVGAGI. V was clipped by 0 bases and J by 7 bases, with 10 bases between them. The CDR3 spells CASSYSASRQPQHF. The CDR3 DNA reads TGTGCCAGCAGTTACTCGGCTTCGCGGCAGCCCCAGCATTTT.

The rearrangement links TRBV18 to TRBJ2-7; D gene uncertain. V was cut by 6 bases and J by 3 bases, with 9 bases left in between. Per the germline V gene, CDR1 is KGHSH and CDR2 is LQKENI. The CDR3 covers 12 residues. CDR3 region: CASSNSVYEQYF. DNA for the CDR3: TGTGCCAGCTCTAACTCCGTCTACGAGCAGTACTTC. The whole variable domain, filled in from reference TRBV18 and TRBJ2-7, reads NAGVMQNPRHLVRRRGQEARLRCSPMKGHSHVYWYRQLPEEGLKFMVYLQKENIIDESGMPKERFSAEFPKEGPSILRIQQVVRGDSAAYFCASSNSVYEQYFGPGTRLTVT.

This clonotype was seen only a few times. The chain uses TRBV10-3 and TRBJ2-4; weak D call: TRBD2 (5 bases). Trimming removed 3 bases at V and 4 bases at J, with 16 bases between. The CDR3 length is 16 residues. Germline V gives CDR1 ENHRY, CDR2 SYGVKD. The DNA of the CDR3 is TGTGCCATCAGTGAAATCCTCGTGCCGGGAAAAAACATTCAGTACTTC. Protein sequence: CAISEILVPGKNIQYF.

The sample holds many counts of this clonotype. The chain uses TRBV20-1 and TRBJ2-2; TRBD2 aligns across 8 bases. Germline loops: CDR1 DFQATT, CDR2 SNEGSKA (reference sequence). Losses at the gene ends were 6 bases for V and 7 bases for J; bases not matched to a gene: 4. The CDR3 is made up of 12 amino acids. CDR3 sequence reads: CSAGAGGGELFF. The CDR3 nucleotides are TGCAGTGCAGGGGCGGGGGGCGGGGAGCTGTTTTTT.

This clonotype was counted at least ten times. The genes are TRBV29-1 and TRBJ2-5; 12 nucleotides align to TRBD1. Per the germline V gene, CDR1 is SQVTM and CDR2 is ANQGSEA. V dropped 0 bases and J dropped 10; count of bases not matched to a gene: 12. The CDR3 runs to 16 residues. CDR3 sequence reads: CSVEESGTGGSIGQYF. The CDR3 nucleotides are TGCAGCGTTGAAGAGTCCGGGACAGGGGGCTCGATCGGCCAGTACTTC.

Many counts were recorded for this clonotype. The V gene is TRBV4-1, the J gene TRBJ2-2; D is unclear. Trimming cost V 1 base and J 8 bases, with 8 bases left between them. The CDR3 length is 13 residues. The germline gives CDR1 MGHRA, CDR2 YSYEKL. The chain's CDR3 is CASSQGLSGELFF. In DNA, the CDR3 is TGCGCCAGCAGCCAAGGTCTATCTGGGGAGCTGTTTTTT.

J is TRBJ2-7 and V is TRBV20-1; D could derive from TRBD1 or TRBD2 (6 bases each). The CDR3 consists of 11 residues. Germline V gene data show CDR1 as DFQATT and CDR2 as SNEGSKA (reference sequence). V was trimmed by 6 bases and J by 5 bases, leaving 11 bases between them. CDR3 nucleotide sequence: TGCAGTGCCCTGGGGGGCGACGAGCAGTACTTC. It translates to CSALGGDEQYF.

This clonotype has at least ten counts. The chain is built from TRBV7-6 and TRBJ2-2; 8 bases line up with TRBD2. The CDR3 is 16 residues long. V gave up 1 base and J gave up 6 bases; unmatched junction bases: 7. Germline V CDR1 and CDR2: SGHVS, FNYEAQ. The CDR3, as DNA: TGTGCCAGCAGCTTAGAACGGACTAGCTGGTCCGGGGAGCTGTTTTTT. The encoded protein is CASSLERTSWSGELFF.

This clonotype has a count of ten or more. The chain combines TRBV5-1 with TRBJ1-1; a possible D gene is TRBD1 (5 bases). Per germline, CDR1 SGHRS and CDR2 YFSETQ. CDR3 size: 15 residues. Trimming took 0 bases from V and 4 from J, leaving 13 bases between them. The chain's CDR3 is CASSLGLDSVTEAFF. The DNA for the CDR3 is TGCGCCAGCAGCTTGGGGCTCGACAGTGTCACTGAAGCTTTCTTT.

This clonotype was counted at least ten times. The chain recombines TRBV28 with TRBJ2-3; D call uncertain. Deletions cut 6 bases from V and 0 bases from J, with 19 bases between. Per the germline V gene, CDR1 is MDHEN and CDR2 is SYDVKM. The CDR3 is made up of 17 amino acids. CDR3 sequence: CASRPGWAPTSTDTQYF. The CDR3 DNA is TGTGCCAGCAGACCCGGTTGGGCGCCAACTAGCACAGATACGCAGTATTTT.

This clonotype came up a few times. With a much larger clone just one base away, this may be a read error. The rearrangement links TRBV5-1 to TRBJ1-2; 7 nucleotides agree with TRBD1. Germline V gene sequence: CDR1 SGHRS, CDR2 YFSETQ. The CDR3 sequence is 13 residues long. V trimming: 4 bases; J trimming: 2 bases; junction bases outside the gene matches: 2. The CDR3 protein is CASSPGQNYGYTF. CDR3 DNA: TGCGCCAGCAGCCCGGGACAGAACTATGGCTACACCTTC.

This clonotype came up many times. The chain joins TRBV28 to TRBJ2-7; 8 nucleotides align to TRBD1. Germline V lookup: CDR1 MDHEN, CDR2 SYDVKM. This CDR3 spans 15 amino acids. The ends lost 6 bases at V and 2 bases at J; junction bases unmatched: 9. The CDR3 nucleotides are TGTGCCAGCAGGGAAAGACAGGGGAGGCCCTACGAGCAGTACTTC. Translation gives CASRERQGRPYEQYF.

Notes on this clonotype: A clone one base away is much larger, so this may be a read error. The chain has TRBV12-3 or TRBV12-4 and TRBJ2-6; D is possibly TRBD1 or TRBD2 (6 bases each). The CDR3 has 16 amino acids. The CDR3 coding sequence is TGTGCCAGCAGAGGCCTGGGGGGCTCTGGGGCCGACGTCCTGACTTTC. It codes for CASRGLGGSGADVLTF.

This clonotype has a count of ten or more. V and J are TRBV20-1 and TRBJ2-5; D not certain. The germline CDR1 and CDR2 sequences are DFQATT and SNEGSKA (reference sequence). V lost 8 bases to trimming and J lost 2 bases, with 15 bases between them. This CDR3 contains 13 residues. DNA for the CDR3: TGCAGTCCCCTTGGCACGGATCAAGAGACCCAGTACTTC. It translates to CSPLGTDQETQYF.

Here the CDR3 DNA reads TGTGCCAGCAGCTTACAGGACCCCCCGCGGGATACGCAGTATTTT. Translation: CASSLQDPPRDTQYF. This chain uses TRBV11-2 with TRBJ2-3; D is ambiguous. With 2 bases removed from V and 6 bases from J, the gap between germline ends came to 15 bases. This CDR3 spans 15 amino acids. The germline gives CDR1 SGHAT, CDR2 FQNNGV.

The chain carries TRBV3-1 and TRBJ2-3; no clear D. CDR1 and CDR2 from the germline V gene are LGHDT and YNNKEL (reference sequence). CDR3 length: 13 amino acids. Trimming cost V 2 bases and J 1 base, with 4 bases left between them. For the CDR3, the DNA is TGTGCCAGCAGCCAAACTCGCACAGATACGCAGTATTTT. This translates into CASSQTRTDTQYF.

This clonotype has at least ten counts. The V and J genes are TRBV5-1 and TRBJ2-1; no reliable D call. The CDR3 totals 15 residues. V was shortened by 1 base and J by 1 base, with 9 bases between the two germline ends. Germline loops: CDR1 SGHRS, CDR2 YFSETQ. CDR3 DNA sequence: TGCGCCAGCAGCTTGATCTCCGGGTCCTACAATGAGCAGTTCTTC. The encoded protein is CASSLISGSYNEQFF.

This clonotype was counted many times. The chain is built from TRBV9 and TRBJ2-3; 13 bases match TRBD2. There are 16 residues in the CDR3. The germline gives CDR1 SGDLS, CDR2 YYNGEE. The V and J ends lost 0 bases and 7 bases, in that order; junction bases with no gene match: 5. CDR3 sequence: CASSVGLAGGGYTQYF. CDR3 coding DNA: TGTGCCAGCAGCGTAGGACTAGCGGGGGGAGGATATACGCAGTATTTT.

In its sample, this clonotype was seen many times. V usage is TRBV2 and J usage is TRBJ1-1; 7 bases match TRBD1. CDR1 SNHLY and CDR2 FYNNEI come from the germline V gene. The CDR3 has 15 residues. V shed 7 bases, J shed 1 base, and the junction held 9 bases outside the gene matches. The CDR3 nucleotides are TGTGCCAGCAAAATCACACAGGGGCGGAACACTGAAGCTTTCTTT. It is translated as CASKITQGRNTEAFF.

In the case of this clonotype: This clone may be a read error of a much larger clone one base away. CDR3 in DNA: TGTGTCAGCAGGATTCCCAGCGGGGGGTACAATGAGCAGTTCTTC. Protein sequence: CVSRIPSGGYNEQFF. This rearrangement joins TRBV12-3 or TRBV12-4 to TRBJ2-1, with 9 bases lining up with TRBD2. This CDR3 is built from 15 residues.

This chain uses TRBV11-2 with TRBJ2-7, with D maybe TRBD2 (7 bases). Germline lookup yields CDR1 SGHAT and CDR2 FQNNGV. V dropped 3 bases and J dropped 6 bases, with 15 bases sitting between them. The CDR3 runs 14 residues. The CDR3 DNA sequence: TGTGCCAGCAGCTTTGATCGAGGGGGGGCCGAGCAGTACTTC. This codes for CASSFDRGGAEQYF.

This clonotype was picked up many times. J is TRBJ2-7 and V is TRBV7-8, with D possibly matching TRBD2 (6 bases). The CDR3 extends over 15 amino acids. Germline assignment: CDR1 SGHVS and CDR2 FQNEAQ. The V gene lost 5 bases and the J gene lost 5 bases, with 19 bases spanning the gap. This CDR3 reads CASSPQVGRFNEQYF. The CDR3 nucleotides are TGTGCCAGCAGCCCCCAGGTCGGGAGATTCAACGAGCAGTACTTC.

The sample holds many counts of this clonotype. DNA for the CDR3: TGCAGTGCCATCCGAGGGGTTACAGATACGCAGTATTTT. This encodes CSAIRGVTDTQYF. The chain has TRBV20-1 and TRBJ2-3; the D call may be TRBD1 or TRBD2 (5 bases each). V was pared by 6 bases and J by 3 bases, with 13 bases between. The CDR3 spans 13 residues. Germline CDR1 reads DFQATT; CDR2 reads SNEGSKA (reference sequence).

This clonotype has at least ten counts. This chain joins TRBV5-1 and TRBJ2-5; D gene ambiguous. V shed 0 bases and J shed 7 bases, with 13 bases lying between them. CDR1 and CDR2 from the germline V gene are SGHRS and YFSETQ. The CDR3 contains 14 residues. CDR3 DNA: TGCGCCAGCAGCTTGGTTTGGGTCTCGGCGACCCAGTACTTC. Residues: CASSLVWVSATQYF.

Judged by abundance, this clonotype is medium-sized. The rearrangement joins TRBV5-1 to TRBJ2-7, with 7 bases matching TRBD2. The germline V gene encodes CDR1 SGHRS and CDR2 YFSETQ. Trimming took 4 bases from V and 0 from J; bases not matched to a gene: 10. The CDR3 spans 16 residues. The CDR3 DNA reads as TGCGCCAGCAGCCTTTGGGGCGGGAGTTCCTCCTACGAGCAGTACTTC. This translates into CASSLWGGSSSYEQYF.

Ten or more counts support this clonotype. The V call is TRBV12-3 or TRBV12-4, the J call TRBJ2-4; 8 bases are a match to TRBD1. CDR3 length: 16 amino acids. With 6 bases clipped from V and 0 bases from J, the junction kept 7 bases outside the gene matches. The CDR3 protein is CASSETGARAKNIQYF. CDR3 nucleotides: TGTGCCAGCAGCGAGACAGGGGCCAGAGCCAAAAACATTCAGTACTTC.

V is TRBV5-1 and J is TRBJ2-2, with TRBD2 as a possible D gene (6 bases). The germline V and J ends were trimmed by 4 bases and 2 bases, with 15 bases remaining between them. CDR1 and CDR2 (germline): SGHRS, YFSETQ. The CDR3 totals 16 residues. The CDR3 DNA follows: TGCGCCAGCAGCCCAGACAGCGGGCTCAACACCGGGGAGCTGTTTTTT. It is translated as CASSPDSGLNTGELFF.